Listed below are T cell receptor beta chains from one sample, sequenced in a study of PD-1 blockade in classical Hodgkin lymphoma. The data were produced by immunoSEQ multiplex PCR, yet TCRdb's version contains in-frame clones alone and is incomplete. The table shows about 64,000 clones, with around 90% occurring only once. Sequenced here: peripheral blood mononuclear cells (PBMCs), sampled before the fourth cycle of nivolumab. Receptor source: a human donor with classical Hodgkin lymphoma. Each CDR3 is given with its conserved first and last residue. A D gene is named only where the DNA matches it firmly. Size values are once, few and many counts, or a class for expanded clones, and some rows have none.

d_call	clone_size	v_call	j_call	cdr3_aa	cdr3_nt
-	-	TRBV19	TRBJ2-1	CASSMRTGPYNEQFF	TGTGCCAGTAGTATGAGGACGGGACCCTACAATGAGCAGTTCTTC
-	-	TRBV7-7	TRBJ2-5	CASSLGTGRGETQYF	TGTGCCAGCAGCTTAGGCACGGGGCGAGGGGAGACCCAGTACTTC
-	-	TRBV27	TRBJ2-7	CASSLLSGAYEQYF	TGTGCCAGCAGTTTATTGAGTGGGGCCTACGAGCAGTACTTC
-	-	TRBV5-1	TRBJ2-7	CASSLEYSYEQYF	TGCGCCAGCAGCTTGGAATACTCCTACGAGCAGTACTTC
-	-	TRBV5-1	TRBJ2-5	CASSRSRVETQYF	TGCGCCAGCAGCCGATCCAGGGTGGAGACCCAGTACTTC
TRBD1	once	TRBV7-6	TRBJ2-1	CASSMGDRGYNEQFF	TGTGCCAGCAGCATGGGGGACAGGGGGTACAATGAGCAGTTCTTC
-	once	TRBV4-1	TRBJ1-5	CASSQATGPRDQPQHF	TGCGCCAGCAGCCAAGCAACGGGCCCCAGGGATCAGCCCCAGCATTTT
TRBD1	-	TRBV7-9	TRBJ2-6	CASSLPRGQAGANVLTF	TGTGCCAGCAGCTTACCGCGAGGACAGGCTGGGGCCAACGTCCTGACTTTC
TRBD1	-	TRBV4-2	TRBJ2-1	CASSQVYQGADEQFF	TGTGCCAGCAGCCAAGTTTATCAGGGGGCCGATGAGCAGTTCTTC
TRBD1	-	TRBV2	TRBJ2-1	CASSHGQGAGDNEQFF	TGTGCCAGCAGTCACGGACAGGGGGCGGGTGACAATGAGCAGTTCTTC
-	-	TRBV2	TRBJ2-7	CASSETGLTETYEQYF	TGTGCCAGCAGTGAAACCGGGTTGACCGAGACCTACGAGCAGTACTTC
TRBD1	-	TRBV29-1	TRBJ2-1	CSVKGQGWHEQFF	TGCAGCGTTAAAGGACAGGGTTGGCATGAGCAGTTCTTC
-	-	TRBV19	TRBJ2-3	CASSLADTQYF	TGTGCCAGTAGCCTAGCAGATACGCAGTATTTT
TRBD2	-	TRBV2	TRBJ2-1	CASSGLAGTYDVNNEQFF	TGTGCCAGCAGTGGACTAGCGGGGACCTACGACGTCAACAATGAGCAGTTCTTC
TRBD2	-	TRBV28	TRBJ2-2	CASSTLAGSVTGELFF	TGTGCCAGCAGTACGCTAGCGGGGTCGGTCACCGGGGAGCTGTTTTTT
-	-	TRBV7-2	TRBJ2-7	CASSFSSSSSYEQYF	TGTGCCAGCAGCTTTTCCTCTAGCAGTTCCTACGAGCAGTACTTC
TRBD2	-	TRBV10-3	TRBJ2-5	CAISEGLAGVETQYF	TGTGCCATCAGTGAGGGACTAGCGGGAGTTGAGACCCAGTACTTC
-	-	TRBV7-9	TRBJ2-2	CASVTGELFF	TGTGCCAGTGTCACCGGGGAGCTGTTTTTT
-	-	TRBV5-8	TRBJ2-2	CASSLRKNTGELFF	TGTGCCAGCAGCTTGAGAAAGAACACCGGGGAGCTGTTTTTT
TRBD2	-	TRBV7-3	TRBJ2-3	CASSLNRWTSACTDTQYF	TGTGCCAGCAGCTTAAACCGCTGGACTAGCGCTTGCACAGATACGCAGTATTTT
-	-	TRBV18	TRBJ1-6	CASSPLGGVNSPLHF	TGTGCCAGCTCACCACTGGGTGGAGTTAATTCACCCCTCCACTTT
-	-	TRBV5-6	TRBJ1-1	CASSLWANSGVKAFF	TGTGCCAGCAGCTTGTGGGCAAATTCGGGGGTTAAAGCTTTCTTT
-	-	TRBV2	TRBJ2-7	CASSSKYEQYF	TGTGCCAGCAGTAGCAAATACGAGCAGTACTTC
-	-	TRBV5-5	TRBJ2-2	CASSLEGPGELFF	TGTGCCAGCAGCTTGGAGGGTCCCGGGGAGCTGTTTTTT
TRBD2	-	TRBV4-1	TRBJ2-1	CASGRGGDSERFF	TGCGCCAGCGGCCGGGGAGGGGACTCCGAACGGTTCTTC
-	-	TRBV28	TRBJ2-3	CASSFRLVFSTDTQYF	TGTGCCAGCAGTTTCAGACTTGTCTTTAGCACAGATACGCAGTATTTT
TRBD1	-	TRBV18	TRBJ1-2	CASSLDRNYGYTF	TGTGCCAGCTCATTGGACAGGAACTATGGCTACACCTTC
-	once	TRBV5-1	TRBJ2-2	CASREGPSNTGELFF	TGCGCCAGCCGCGAGGGACCCTCGAACACCGGGGAGCTGTTTTTT
-	-	TRBV28	TRBJ2-5	CASSQKGTPHRTITQYF	TGTGCCAGCAGCCAAAAAGGGACGCCCCACCGGACGATTACCCAGTACTTC
-	many	TRBV6-6	TRBJ1-1	CASSWNTEAFF	TGTGCCAGCAGTTGGAACACTGAAGCTTTCTTT
TRBD1	-	TRBV9	TRBJ2-5	CASSVTGAGTQYF	TGTGCCAGCAGCGTCACAGGGGCTGGGACCCAGTACTTC
-	-	TRBV7-9	TRBJ2-7	CASSLVGGEGAYEQYF	TGTGCCAGCAGCTTAGTTGGAGGCGAGGGAGCCTACGAGCAGTACTTC
-	-	TRBV15	TRBJ2-7	CATSRERGVGSYEQYF	TGTGCCACCAGCAGAGAACGTGGGGTCGGCTCCTACGAGCAGTACTTC
TRBD2	once	TRBV10-1	TRBJ2-1	CASSEGPGLARYNEQFF	TGCGCCAGCAGTGAGGGTCCGGGACTAGCGAGATACAATGAGCAGTTCTTC
TRBD2	-	TRBV12-5	TRBJ2-3	CASGIVAGDIDTQYF	TGTGCTAGTGGCATTGTAGCGGGAGATATAGATACGCAGTATTTT
-	-	TRBV6-5	TRBJ2-7	CASSYAGISYEQYF	TGTGCCAGCAGTTATGCTGGGATTTCCTACGAGCAGTACTTC
-	-	TRBV27	TRBJ2-2	CASSLFWDTGELFF	TGTGCCAGCAGTTTATTCTGGGACACCGGGGAGCTGTTTTTT
-	-	TRBV6-1	TRBJ2-7	CASGRTETYEQYF	TGTGCCAGCGGAAGGACGGAGACCTACGAGCAGTACTTC
-	-	TRBV6-6	TRBJ2-5	CASSWGETQYF	TGTGCCAGCAGTTGGGGGGAGACCCAGTACTTC
-	once	TRBV4-2	TRBJ2-2	CASSQLRQLTGELFF	TGTGCCAGCAGCCAACTGAGGCAACTCACCGGGGAGCTGTTTTTT
-	once	TRBV4-2	TRBJ2-5	CASRSQGGETQYF	TGTGCCAGCAGATCCCAGGGGGGAGAGACCCAGTACTTC
-	-	TRBV19	TRBJ1-1	CASSKWGLDTEAFF	TGTGCCAGTAGTAAGTGGGGGCTGGACACTGAAGCTTTCTTT
-	-	TRBV5-1	TRBJ2-7	CASSLRSSYEQYF	TGCGCCAGCAGCTTGAGGAGCTCCTACGAGCAGTACTTC
-	-	TRBV18	TRBJ2-7	CASSRDRNSYEQYF	TGTGCCAGCTCCCGTGACAGGAATTCCTACGAGCAGTACTTC
TRBD1	-	TRBV16	TRBJ1-5	CASSHPGQGNQPQHF	TGTGCCAGCAGCCACCCGGGACAGGGGAATCAGCCCCAGCATTTT
TRBD2	-	TRBV10-2	TRBJ2-7	CASSESNLAGAEQYF	TGCGCCAGCAGTGAGTCGAACCTAGCGGGGGCCGAGCAGTACTTC
TRBD1	-	TRBV13	TRBJ2-7	CASSEMTGGFYEQYF	TGTGCCAGCAGCGAAATGACAGGGGGTTTCTACGAGCAGTACTTC
-	-	TRBV10-2	TRBJ2-2	CASLRPLGELFF	TGCGCCAGCCTCCGACCGTTGGGGGAGCTGTTTTTT
-	-	TRBV2	TRBJ1-1	CASSDMSGRTEAFF	TGTGCCAGCAGTGATATGTCGGGGAGGACTGAAGCTTTCTTT
-	-	TRBV10-3	TRBJ1-4	CATQGSGHEKLFF	TGTGCCACCCAGGGGAGTGGGCATGAAAAACTGTTTTTT
-	-	TRBV11-2	TRBJ2-2	CASSLAGELFF	TGTGCCAGCAGCTTAGCCGGGGAGCTGTTTTTT
-	once	TRBV29-1	TRBJ2-2	CSVVQNTGELFF	TGCAGCGTTGTACAAAACACCGGGGAGCTGTTTTTT
-	-	TRBV5-1	TRBJ1-5	CASSPEGGYSNQPQHF	TGCGCCAGCAGCCCGGAGGGCGGTTATAGCAATCAGCCCCAGCATTTT
-	-	TRBV20-1	TRBJ2-1	CSARDLDEQFF	TGCAGTGCCAGGGATTTGGACGAGCAGTTCTTC